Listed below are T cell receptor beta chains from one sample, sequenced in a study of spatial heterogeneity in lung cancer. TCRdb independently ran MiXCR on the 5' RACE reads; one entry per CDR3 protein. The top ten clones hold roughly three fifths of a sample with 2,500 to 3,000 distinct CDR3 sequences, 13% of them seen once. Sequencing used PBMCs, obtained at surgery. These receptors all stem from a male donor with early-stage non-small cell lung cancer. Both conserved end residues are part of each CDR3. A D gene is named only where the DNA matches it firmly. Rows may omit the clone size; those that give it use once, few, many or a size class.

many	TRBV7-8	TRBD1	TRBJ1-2	CASSPDASGQGRDDGYTF	TGTGCCAGCAGCCCCGATGCCTCGGGACAGGGCCGTGATGATGGCTACACCTTC
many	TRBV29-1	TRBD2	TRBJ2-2	CSVIGLAGVIGTGELFF	TGCAGCGTTATAGGTCTAGCGGGAGTTATAGGCACCGGGGAGCTGTTTTTT
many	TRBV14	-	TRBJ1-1	CASSQFGQDNTEAFF	TGTGCCAGCAGCCAATTCGGACAAGACAACACTGAAGCTTTCTTT
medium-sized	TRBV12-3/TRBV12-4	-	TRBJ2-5	CASSFQGVETQYF	TGTGCCAGCAGTTTCCAGGGTGTAGAGACCCAGTACTTC
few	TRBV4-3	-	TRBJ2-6	CASSQVQLAGANVLTF	TGCGCCAGCAGCCAAGTTCAGTTAGCTGGGGCCAACGTCCTGACTTTC
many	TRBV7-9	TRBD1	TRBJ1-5	CASSSTGSGNQPQHF	TGTGCCAGCAGCTCGACAGGGTCAGGCAATCAGCCCCAGCATTTT
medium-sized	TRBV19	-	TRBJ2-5	CASSKGQEETQYF	TGTGCCAGTAGTAAGGGCCAGGAAGAGACCCAGTACTTC
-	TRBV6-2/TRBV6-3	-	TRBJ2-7	CASSSDRSYEQYF	TGTGCCAGCAGTTCGGACAGATCCTACGAGCAGTACTTC
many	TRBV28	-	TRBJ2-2	CASSVLRDTPAGELFF	TGTGCCAGCAGTGTACTCCGGGACACGCCGGCCGGGGAGCTGTTTTTT
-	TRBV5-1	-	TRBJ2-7	CASRLLAASYEQYF	TGCGCCAGCAGACTACTAGCCGCCTCCTACGAGCAGTACTTC
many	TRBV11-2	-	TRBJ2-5	CASSQLGRVEETQYF	TGTGCCAGCAGCCAGCTTGGGCGAGTAGAAGAGACCCAGTACTTC
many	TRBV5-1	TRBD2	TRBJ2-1	CASRAGLAGGSEQFF	TGCGCCAGCAGGGCCGGACTAGCGGGAGGAAGTGAGCAGTTCTTC
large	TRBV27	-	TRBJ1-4	CASSLSGTYNEKLFF	TGTGCCAGCAGTTTATCCGGGACTTATAATGAAAAACTGTTTTTT
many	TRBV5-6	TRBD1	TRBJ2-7	CASSLARTGDREQYF	TGTGCCAGCAGCTTGGCTCGGACAGGGGACCGCGAGCAGTACTTC
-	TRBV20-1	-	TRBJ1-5	CSAKAESFSNQPQHF	TGCAGTGCTAAGGCAGAATCCTTTAGCAATCAGCCCCAGCATTTT
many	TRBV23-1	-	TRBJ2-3	CASRFLRPWGTDTQYF	TGCGCCAGCAGATTCCTGCGACCTTGGGGCACAGATACGCAGTATTTT
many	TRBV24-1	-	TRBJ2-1	CATSDLTTPWEQFF	TGTGCCACCAGTGATTTGACCACCCCATGGGAGCAGTTCTTC
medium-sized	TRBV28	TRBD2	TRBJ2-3	CASSLQRTSGRATDMQYF	TGTGCCAGCAGTCTCCAAAGGACTAGCGGGAGGGCCACAGATATGCAGTATTTT
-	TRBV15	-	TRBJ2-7	CATSTDSYEQYF	TGTGCCACCAGCACCGACAGCTACGAGCAGTACTTC
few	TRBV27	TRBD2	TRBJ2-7	CASSLGASGRPIRIYEQYF	TGTGCCAGCAGCCTAGGGGCTAGCGGGAGGCCCATACGAATCTACGAGCAGTACTTC
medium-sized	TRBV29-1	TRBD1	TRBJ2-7	CSVLGQGAGEQYF	TGCAGCGTCCTGGGACAGGGGGCTGGCGAGCAGTACTTC
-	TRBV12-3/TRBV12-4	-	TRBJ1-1	CASSEGFQGTEAFF	TGTGCCAGCAGTGAAGGGTTTCAGGGGACTGAAGCTTTCTTT
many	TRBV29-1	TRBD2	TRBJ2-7	CSVEGSGGIYEQYF	TGCAGCGTTGAAGGGTCCGGGGGGATTTACGAGCAGTACTTC
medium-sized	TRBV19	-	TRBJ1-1	CASSQNPLGRMNTEAFF	TGTGCCAGTAGTCAAAACCCGTTGGGCAGAATGAACACTGAAGCTTTCTTT
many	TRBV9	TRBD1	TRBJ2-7	CASSSLGGLEQYF	TGTGCCAGCAGCTCCTTAGGGGGCCTCGAGCAGTACTTC
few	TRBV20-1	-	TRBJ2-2	CSAYQDSGNTGELFF	TGCAGTGCTTATCAGGACTCAGGGAACACCGGGGAGCTGTTTTTT
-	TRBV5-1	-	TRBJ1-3	CASSLVPGGGNTIYF	TGCGCCAGCAGCTTGGTACCCGGCGGGGGAAACACCATATATTTT
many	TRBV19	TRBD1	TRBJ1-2	CASSDLPRDRARGYTF	TGTGCCAGTAGCGATCTTCCCCGGGACAGGGCCAGGGGCTACACCTTC
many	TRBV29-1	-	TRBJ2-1	CSAGAFYNEQFF	TGCAGCGCCGGGGCCTTTTACAATGAGCAGTTCTTC
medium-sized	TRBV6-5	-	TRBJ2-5	CASSSDIGETQYF	TGTGCCAGCAGTTCCGACATTGGGGAGACCCAGTACTTC
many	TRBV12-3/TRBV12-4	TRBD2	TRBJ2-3	CASSPRGGRGTQYF	TGTGCCAGCAGTCCCCGGGGGGGGCGGGGTACGCAGTATTTT
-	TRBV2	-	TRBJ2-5	CASRIGSNQETQYF	TGTGCCAGCAGAATTGGCAGTAACCAAGAGACCCAGTACTTC
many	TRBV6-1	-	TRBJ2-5	CASSLNQRETQYF	TGTGCCAGCAGTCTAAACCAGCGTGAGACCCAGTACTTC
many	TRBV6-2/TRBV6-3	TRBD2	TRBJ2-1	CASSYPNGLAGGGEQFF	TGTGCCAGCAGTTACCCCAATGGACTAGCGGGAGGAGGTGAGCAGTTCTTC
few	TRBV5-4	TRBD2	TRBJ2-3	CASSPRTSGAGGTQYF	TGTGCCAGCAGCCCGCGGACTAGCGGGGCCGGGGGTACGCAGTATTTT
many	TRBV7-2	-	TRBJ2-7	CASSPGGGYEQYF	TGTGCCAGCAGCCCAGGGGGAGGGTACGAGCAGTACTTC
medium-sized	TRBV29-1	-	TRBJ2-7	CSGWGDSYEQYF	TGCAGCGGATGGGGGGACTCCTACGAGCAGTACTTC
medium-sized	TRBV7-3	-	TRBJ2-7	CASSPRPASSYEQYF	TGTGCCAGCAGCCCCCGGCCTGCCAGCTCCTACGAGCAGTACTTC
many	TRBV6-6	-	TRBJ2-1	CASSPLQLEQFF	TGTGCCAGCAGCCCCCTCCAATTAGAGCAGTTCTTC
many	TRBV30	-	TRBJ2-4	CAWENGQENIQYF	TGTGCCTGGGAAAACGGGCAAGAAAACATTCAGTACTTC
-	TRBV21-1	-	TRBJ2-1	CASSKGGLAGECEQFF	TGTGCCAGCAGCAAAGGTGGGCTAGCGGGAGAATGTGAGCAGTTCTTC
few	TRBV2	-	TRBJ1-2	CASSFRGGADEGYTF	TGTGCCAGCAGTTTCCGAGGGGGGGCGGATGAAGGCTACACCTTC
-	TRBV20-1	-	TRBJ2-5	CSATHREQETQYF	TGCAGTGCTACGCATAGGGAGCAAGAGACCCAGTACTTC
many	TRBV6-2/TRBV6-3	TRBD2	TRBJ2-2	CASKRGTSDTGELFF	TGTGCCAGCAAAAGGGGGACTAGCGACACCGGGGAGCTGTTTTTT
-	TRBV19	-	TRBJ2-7	CASSANYEQYF	TGTGCCAGTAGCGCTAACTACGAGCAGTACTTC
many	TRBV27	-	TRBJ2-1	CASSPLRRAEASEQFF	TGTGCCAGCAGTCCACTCCGCCGAGCCGAGGCTTCCGAGCAGTTCTTC
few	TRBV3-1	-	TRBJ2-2	CASSQFRDLTGELFF	TGTGCCAGCAGCCAATTTCGGGATTTGACCGGGGAGCTGTTTTTT
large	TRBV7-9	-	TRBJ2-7	CASSKNGGGSYEQYF	TGTGCCAGCAGCAAAAACGGTGGGGGCTCCTACGAGCAGTACTTC
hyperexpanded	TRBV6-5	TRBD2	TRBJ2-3	CASRQNPRSGADTQYF	TGTGCCAGCAGGCAAAACCCTCGTAGCGGGGCGGATACGCAGTATTTT
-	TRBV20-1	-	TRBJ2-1	CSAPADLVSEQFF	TGCAGTGCTCCGGCGGACTTGGTGAGTGAGCAGTTCTTC
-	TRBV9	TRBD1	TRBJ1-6	CASTKGQQFNSPLHF	TGTGCCAGCACAAAGGGACAGCAATTTAATTCACCCCTCCACTTT
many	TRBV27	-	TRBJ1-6	CASSWQHDSPLHF	TGTGCCAGCAGTTGGCAGCACGATTCACCCCTCCACTTT
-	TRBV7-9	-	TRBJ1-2	CASWAGEAYGYTF	TGTGCCAGCTGGGCAGGGGAGGCCTATGGCTACACCTTC
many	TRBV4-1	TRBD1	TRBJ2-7	CASSQPGQTYEQYF	TGCGCCAGCAGCCAACCGGGACAGACCTACGAGCAGTACTTC
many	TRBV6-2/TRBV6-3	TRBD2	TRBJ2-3	CASSPATTSGTDTQYF	TGTGCCAGCAGTCCGGCCACGACTAGCGGCACAGATACGCAGTATTTT